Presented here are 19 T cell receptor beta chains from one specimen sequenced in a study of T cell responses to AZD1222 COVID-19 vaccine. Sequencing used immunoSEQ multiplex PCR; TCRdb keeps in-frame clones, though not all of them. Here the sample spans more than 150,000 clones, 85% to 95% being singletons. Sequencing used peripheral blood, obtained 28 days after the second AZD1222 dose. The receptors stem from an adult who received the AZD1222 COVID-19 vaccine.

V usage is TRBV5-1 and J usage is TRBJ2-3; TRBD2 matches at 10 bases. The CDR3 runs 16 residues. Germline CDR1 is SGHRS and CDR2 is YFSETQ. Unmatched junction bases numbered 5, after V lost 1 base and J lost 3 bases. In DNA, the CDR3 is TGCGCCAGCAGCTTGAGAGCGGGAGGGCCGACAGATACGCAGTATTTT. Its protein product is CASSLRAGGPTDTQYF.

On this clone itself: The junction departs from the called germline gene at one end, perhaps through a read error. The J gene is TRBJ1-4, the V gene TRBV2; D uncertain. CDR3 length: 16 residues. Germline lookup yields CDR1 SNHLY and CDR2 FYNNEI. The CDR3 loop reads CASSTDHLLTSEKLFF. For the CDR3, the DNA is TGTGCCAGCAGTACTGACCACCTCCTAACTAGTGAAAAACTGTTTTTT.

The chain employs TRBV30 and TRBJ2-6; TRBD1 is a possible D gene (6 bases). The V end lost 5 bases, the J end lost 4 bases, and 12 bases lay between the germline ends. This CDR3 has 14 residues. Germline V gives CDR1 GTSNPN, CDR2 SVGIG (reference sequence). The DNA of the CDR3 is TGTGCCTGGGGCCCCGGGACAGGGGCCAACGTCCTGACTTTC. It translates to CAWGPGTGANVLTF. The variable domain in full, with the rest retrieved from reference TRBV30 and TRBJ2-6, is SQTIHQWPATLVQPVGSPLSLECTVEGTSNPNLYWYRQAAGRGLQLLFYSVGIGQISSEVPQNLSASRPQDRQFILSSKKLLLSDSGFYLCAWGPGTGANVLTFGAGSRLTVL.

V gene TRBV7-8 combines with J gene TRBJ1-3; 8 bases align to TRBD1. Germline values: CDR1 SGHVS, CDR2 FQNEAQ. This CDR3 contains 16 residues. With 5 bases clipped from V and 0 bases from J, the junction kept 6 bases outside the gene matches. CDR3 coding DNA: TGTGCCAGCAGCCCTGGACAGGGCTTCTCTGGAAACACCATATATTTT. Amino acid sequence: CASSPGQGFSGNTIYF.

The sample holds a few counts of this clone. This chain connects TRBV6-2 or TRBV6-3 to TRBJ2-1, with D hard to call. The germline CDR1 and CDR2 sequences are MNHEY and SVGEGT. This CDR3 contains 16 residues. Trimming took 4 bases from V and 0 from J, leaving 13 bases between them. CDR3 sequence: CASSSIRKSSYNEQFF. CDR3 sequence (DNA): TGTGCCAGCAGTTCTATCAGAAAAAGCTCCTACAATGAGCAGTTCTTC.

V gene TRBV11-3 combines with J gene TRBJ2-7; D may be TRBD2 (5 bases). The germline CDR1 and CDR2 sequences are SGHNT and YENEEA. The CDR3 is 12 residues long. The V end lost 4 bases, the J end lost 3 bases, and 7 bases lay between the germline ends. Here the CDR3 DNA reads TGTGCCAGCAGCTCCCGGGACTACGAGCAGTACTTC. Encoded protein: CASSSRDYEQYF. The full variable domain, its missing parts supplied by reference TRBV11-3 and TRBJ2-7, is EAGVVQSPRYKIIEKKQPVAFWCNPISGHNTLYWYLQNLGQGPELLIRYENEEAVDDSQLPKDRFSAERLKGVDSTLKIQPAELGDSAVYLCASSSRDYEQYFGPGTRLTVT.

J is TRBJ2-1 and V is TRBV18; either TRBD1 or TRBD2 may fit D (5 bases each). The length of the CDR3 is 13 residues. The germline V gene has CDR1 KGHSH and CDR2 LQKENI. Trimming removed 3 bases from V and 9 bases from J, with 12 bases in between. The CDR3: CASSPLPGREQFF. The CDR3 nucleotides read TGTGCCAGCTCACCCCTTCCGGGGCGTGAGCAGTTCTTC.

The CDR3 bases are TGTGCCAGCTCACCACCGCGGGGGGCGATGGACGAGCAGTACTTC. Translated: CASSPPRGAMDEQYF. The V gene is TRBV18, the J gene TRBJ2-7, with 8 nucleotides matching TRBD2. CDR1 is KGHSH, CDR2 LQKENI, per germline. V was pared by 0 bases and J by 5 bases, with 6 bases of the junction left unmatched. There are 15 residues in the CDR3.

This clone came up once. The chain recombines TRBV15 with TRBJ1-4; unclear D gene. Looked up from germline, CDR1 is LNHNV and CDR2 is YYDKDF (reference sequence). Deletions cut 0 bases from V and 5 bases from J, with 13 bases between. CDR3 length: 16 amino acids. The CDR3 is CATSRDFAAVNEKLFF. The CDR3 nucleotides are TGTGCCACCAGCAGAGATTTCGCGGCAGTCAATGAAAAACTGTTTTTT.

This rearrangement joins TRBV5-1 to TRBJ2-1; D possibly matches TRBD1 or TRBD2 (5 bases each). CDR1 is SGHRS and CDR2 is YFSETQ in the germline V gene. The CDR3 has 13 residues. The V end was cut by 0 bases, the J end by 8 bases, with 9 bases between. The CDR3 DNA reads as TGCGCCAGCAGCTTGGCCCGGGGCTATGAGCAGTTCTTC. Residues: CASSLARGYEQFF.

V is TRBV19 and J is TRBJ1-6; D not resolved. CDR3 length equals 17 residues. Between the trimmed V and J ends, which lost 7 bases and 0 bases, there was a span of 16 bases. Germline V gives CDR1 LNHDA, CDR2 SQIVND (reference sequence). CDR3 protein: CASTYSALSSYNSPLHF. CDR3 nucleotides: TGTGCCAGTACCTATTCTGCTTTGAGCTCCTATAATTCACCCCTCCACTTT.

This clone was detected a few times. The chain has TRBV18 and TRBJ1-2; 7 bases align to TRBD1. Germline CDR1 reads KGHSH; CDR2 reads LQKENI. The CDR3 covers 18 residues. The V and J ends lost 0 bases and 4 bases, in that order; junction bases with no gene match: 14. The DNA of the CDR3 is TGTGCCAGCTCACCACCCCCGGACAGGATGGTCGGAGGCTATGGCTACACCTTC. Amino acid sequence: CASSPPPDRMVGGYGYTF.

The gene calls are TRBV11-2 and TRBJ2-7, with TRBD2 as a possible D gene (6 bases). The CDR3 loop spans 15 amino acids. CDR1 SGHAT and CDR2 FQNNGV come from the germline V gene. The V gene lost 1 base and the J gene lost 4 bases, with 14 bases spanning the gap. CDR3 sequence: CASSLGPGREYEQYF. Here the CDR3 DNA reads TGTGCCAGCAGCTTAGGGCCGGGGCGGGAATACGAGCAGTACTTC.

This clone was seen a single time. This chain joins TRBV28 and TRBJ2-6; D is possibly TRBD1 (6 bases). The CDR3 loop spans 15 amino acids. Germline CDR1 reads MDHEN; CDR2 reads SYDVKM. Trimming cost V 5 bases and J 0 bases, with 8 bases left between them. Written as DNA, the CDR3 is TGTGCCAGCAGTCGCAGGGGCTCTGGGGCCAACGTCCTGACTTTC. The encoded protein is CASSRRGSGANVLTF.

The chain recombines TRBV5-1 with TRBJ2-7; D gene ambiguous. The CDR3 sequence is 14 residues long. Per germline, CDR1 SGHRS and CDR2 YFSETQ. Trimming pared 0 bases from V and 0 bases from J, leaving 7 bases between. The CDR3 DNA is TGCGCCAGCAGCTTGGTGGGCAGCTCCTACGAGCAGTACTTC. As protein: CASSLVGSSYEQYF.

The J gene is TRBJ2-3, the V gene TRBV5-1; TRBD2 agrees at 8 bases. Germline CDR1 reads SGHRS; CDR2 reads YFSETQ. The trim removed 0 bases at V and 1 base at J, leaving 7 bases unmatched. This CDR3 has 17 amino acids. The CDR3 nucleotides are TGCGCCAGCAGCTTGGGGAGAACTAGCGGAGGCACAGATACGCAGTATTTT. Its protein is CASSLGRTSGGTDTQYF.

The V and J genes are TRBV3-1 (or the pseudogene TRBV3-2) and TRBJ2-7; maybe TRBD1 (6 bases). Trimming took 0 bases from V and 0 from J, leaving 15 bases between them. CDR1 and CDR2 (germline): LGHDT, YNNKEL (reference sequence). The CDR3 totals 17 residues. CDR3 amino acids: CASSQDPRGYYSYEQYF. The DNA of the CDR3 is TGTGCCAGCAGCCAAGACCCCAGGGGTTATTACTCCTACGAGCAGTACTTC.

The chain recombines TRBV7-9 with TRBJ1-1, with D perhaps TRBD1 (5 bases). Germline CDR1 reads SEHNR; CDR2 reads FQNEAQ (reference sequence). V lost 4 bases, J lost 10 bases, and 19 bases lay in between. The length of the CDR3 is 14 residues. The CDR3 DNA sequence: TGTGCCAGCAGCTCCGGGGCGGGTCCATGGGTAGCTTTCTTT. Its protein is CASSSGAGPWVAFF.

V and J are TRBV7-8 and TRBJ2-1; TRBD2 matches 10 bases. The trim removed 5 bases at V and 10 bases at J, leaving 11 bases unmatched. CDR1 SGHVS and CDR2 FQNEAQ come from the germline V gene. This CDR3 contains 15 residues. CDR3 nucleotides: TGTGCCAGCAGCACGAGCGGGAGGGGAAGAGGGGAGCAGTTCTTC. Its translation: CASSTSGRGRGEQFF.